This TCR beta chain came from a study of blood T cell repertoires in COVID-19. Sequencing used immunoSEQ multiplex PCR; TCRdb keeps in-frame clones, though not all of them. The sample records around 190,000 clones, 83% being singletons. CDR3 length: 15 amino acids. The V gene lost 8 bases and the J gene lost 0 bases, with 14 bases spanning the gap. Per the germline V gene, CDR1 is MNHEY and CDR2 is SMNVEV (reference sequence). The genes are TRBV27 and TRBJ1-5, with D tentatively TRBD1 (6 bases). This TCR derives from a woman in her 70s with COVID-19, enrolled during active disease. The sequenced material came from peripheral blood. CDR3 sequence (DNA): TGTGCCAGCCGTAACGTCAGGGGTAGCAATCAGCCCCAGCATTTT. Protein sequence: CASRNVRGSNQPQHF.